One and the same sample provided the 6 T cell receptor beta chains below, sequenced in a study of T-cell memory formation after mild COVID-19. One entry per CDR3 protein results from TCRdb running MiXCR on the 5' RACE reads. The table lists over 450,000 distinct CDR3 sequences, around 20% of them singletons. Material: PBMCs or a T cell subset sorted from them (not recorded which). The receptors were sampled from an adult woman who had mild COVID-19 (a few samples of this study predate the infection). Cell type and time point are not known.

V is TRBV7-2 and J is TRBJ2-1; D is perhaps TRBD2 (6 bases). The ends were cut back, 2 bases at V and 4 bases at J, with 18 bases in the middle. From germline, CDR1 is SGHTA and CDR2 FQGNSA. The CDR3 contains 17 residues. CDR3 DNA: TGTGCCAGCAGCTTAAATGGAGGGACGGTGAGGTACAATGAGCAGTTCTTC. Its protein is CASSLNGGTVRYNEQFF.

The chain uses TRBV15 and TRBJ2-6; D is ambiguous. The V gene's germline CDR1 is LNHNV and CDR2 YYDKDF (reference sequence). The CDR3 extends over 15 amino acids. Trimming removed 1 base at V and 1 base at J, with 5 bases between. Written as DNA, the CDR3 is TGTGCCACCAGCAGAGCGCGGTCTGGGGCCAACGTCCTGACTTTC. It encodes CATSRARSGANVLTF.

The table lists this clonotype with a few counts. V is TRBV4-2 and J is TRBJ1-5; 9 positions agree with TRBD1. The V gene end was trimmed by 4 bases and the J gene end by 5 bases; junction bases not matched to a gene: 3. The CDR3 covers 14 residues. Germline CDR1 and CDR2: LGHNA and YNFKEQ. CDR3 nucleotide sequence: TGTGCCAGCAGCCCAAGGGACAGGGATCAGCCCCAGCATTTT. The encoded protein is CASSPRDRDQPQHF.

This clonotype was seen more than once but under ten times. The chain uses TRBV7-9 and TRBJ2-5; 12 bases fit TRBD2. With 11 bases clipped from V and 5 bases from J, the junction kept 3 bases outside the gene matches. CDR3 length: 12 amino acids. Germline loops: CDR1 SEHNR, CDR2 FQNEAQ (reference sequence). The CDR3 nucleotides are TGTGCCTGCGGACTAGCGGGGGAGACCCAGTACTTC. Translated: CACGLAGETQYF.

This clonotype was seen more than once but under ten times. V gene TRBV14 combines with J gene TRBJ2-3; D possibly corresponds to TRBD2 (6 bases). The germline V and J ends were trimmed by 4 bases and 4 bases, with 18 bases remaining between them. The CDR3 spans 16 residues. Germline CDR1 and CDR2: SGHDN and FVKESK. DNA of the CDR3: TGTGCCAGCAGCCGGGGACTTACCCTGGGGGCAGATACGCAGTATTTT. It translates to CASSRGLTLGADTQYF.

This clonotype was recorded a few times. In nucleotides, the CDR3 is TGCAGTGCTGCCGGGACTTTAAACACAGATACGCAGTATTTT. Translating gives CSAAGTLNTDTQYF. The V and J genes are TRBV20-1 and TRBJ2-3; TRBD2 is a possible D gene (6 bases). V lost 5 bases, J lost 2 bases, and 14 bases lay in between. The length of the CDR3 is 14 residues. CDR1 DFQATT and CDR2 SNEGSKA come from the germline V gene (reference sequence).